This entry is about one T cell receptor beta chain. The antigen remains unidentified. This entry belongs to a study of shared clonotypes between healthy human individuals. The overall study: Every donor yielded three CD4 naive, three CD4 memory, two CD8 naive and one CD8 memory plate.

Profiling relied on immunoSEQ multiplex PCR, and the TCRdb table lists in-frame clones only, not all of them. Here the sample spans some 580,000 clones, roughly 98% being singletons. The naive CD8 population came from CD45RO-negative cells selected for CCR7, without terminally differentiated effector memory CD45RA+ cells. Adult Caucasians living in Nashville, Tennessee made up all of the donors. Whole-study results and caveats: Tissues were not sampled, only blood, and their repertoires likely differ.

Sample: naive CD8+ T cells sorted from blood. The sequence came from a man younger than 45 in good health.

The CDR3 loop reads CASSQDRDRGGYTF. The CDR3 nucleotides read TGCGCCAGCAGCCAAGATCGGGACAGGGGTGGCTACACCTTC. This rearrangement joins TRBV4-3 to TRBJ1-2; 10 nucleotides align to TRBD1. V trimming: 0 bases; J trimming: 7 bases; junction bases outside the gene matches: 2. This CDR3 spans 14 amino acids. Germline V gene sequence: CDR1 LGHNA, CDR2 YSLEER.